This TCR beta chain derives from a study of tissue T cells after allogeneic stem cell transplantation. The sample holds a few counts of this clone. All gene names here are mouse names. The sequenced fragment ends 1 residue before the CDR3 boundary, so the rest is inferred from the germline J gene. Germline-derived CDR1 and CDR2 are GKSSPN and SITVG. J was trimmed by 2 bases and V by 0 bases; bases with no gene match: 1. This CDR3 spans 15 amino acids. Generated by immunoSEQ multiplex PCR, the TCRdb table keeps only in-frame clones and is missing some. The sample holds over 40,000 clones; around 70% are singletons and the top ten take 0.45% to 0.7%.

This TCR was sampled from a pool of C57BL/6 mice in good health. The sample was sorted cells pooled from one or two spleens. This sequence joins TRBV31 and TRBJ2-2, with TRBD1 matching 9 bases. The CDR3 is CAWSLGQGNTGQLYF. CDR3 DNA (partial): TGTGCCTGGAGTCTGGGACAGGGTAACACCGGGCAGCTCTAC.